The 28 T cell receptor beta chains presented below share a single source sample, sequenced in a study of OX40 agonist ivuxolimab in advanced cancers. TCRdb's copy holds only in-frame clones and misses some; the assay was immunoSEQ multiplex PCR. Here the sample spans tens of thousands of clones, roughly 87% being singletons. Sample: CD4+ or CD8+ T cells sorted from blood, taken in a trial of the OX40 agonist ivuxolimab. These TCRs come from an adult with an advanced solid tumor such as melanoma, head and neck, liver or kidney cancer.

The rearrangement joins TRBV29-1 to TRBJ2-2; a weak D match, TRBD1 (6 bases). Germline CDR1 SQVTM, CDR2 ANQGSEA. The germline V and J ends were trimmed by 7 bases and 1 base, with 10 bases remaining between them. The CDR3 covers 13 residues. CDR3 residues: CSAGDMNTGELFF. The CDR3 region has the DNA TGCAGCGCCGGGGACATGAACACCGGGGAGCTGTTTTTT.

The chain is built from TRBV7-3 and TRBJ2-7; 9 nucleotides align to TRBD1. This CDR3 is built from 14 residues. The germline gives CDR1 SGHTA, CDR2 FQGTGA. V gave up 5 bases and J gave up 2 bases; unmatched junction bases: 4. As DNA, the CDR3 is TGTGCCAGCAGCCCGGGACAGGGTCCCTACGAGCAGTACTTC. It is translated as CASSPGQGPYEQYF. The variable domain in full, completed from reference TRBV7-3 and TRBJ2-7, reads GAGVSQTPSNKVTEKGKYVELRCDPISGHTALYWYRQSLGQGPEFLIYFQGTGAADDSGLPNDRFFAVRPEGSVSTLKIQRTERGDSAVYLCASSPGQGPYEQYFGPGTRLTVT.

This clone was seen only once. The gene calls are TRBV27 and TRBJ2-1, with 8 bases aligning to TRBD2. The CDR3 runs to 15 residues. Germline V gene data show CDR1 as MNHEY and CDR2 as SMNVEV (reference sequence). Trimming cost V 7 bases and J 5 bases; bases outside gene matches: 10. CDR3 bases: TGTGCCAGCACTATAGCGGGGCCCCTCCACAATGAGCAGTTCTTC. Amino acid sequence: CASTIAGPLHNEQFF.

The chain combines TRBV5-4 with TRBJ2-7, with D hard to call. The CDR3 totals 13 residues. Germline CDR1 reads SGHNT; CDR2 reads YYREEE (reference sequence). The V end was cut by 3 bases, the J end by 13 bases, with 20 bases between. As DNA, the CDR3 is TGTGCCAGCAGCTCCCAGGTGTATGAGGACGTCTACTTC. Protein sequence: CASSSQVYEDVYF. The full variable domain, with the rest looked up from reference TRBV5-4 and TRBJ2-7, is ETGVTQSPTHLIKTRGQQVTLRCSSQSGHNTVSWYQQALGQGPQFIFQYYREEENGRGNFPPRFSGLQFPNYSSELNVNALELDDSALYLCASSSQVYEDVYFGPGTRLTVT.

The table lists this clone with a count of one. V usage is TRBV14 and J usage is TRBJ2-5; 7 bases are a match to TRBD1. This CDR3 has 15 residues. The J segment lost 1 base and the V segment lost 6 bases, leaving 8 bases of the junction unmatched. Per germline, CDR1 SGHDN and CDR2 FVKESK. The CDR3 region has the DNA TGTGCCAGCAGTTCTTACAGGGGTCCCCAAGAGACCCAGTACTTC. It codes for CASSSYRGPQETQYF.

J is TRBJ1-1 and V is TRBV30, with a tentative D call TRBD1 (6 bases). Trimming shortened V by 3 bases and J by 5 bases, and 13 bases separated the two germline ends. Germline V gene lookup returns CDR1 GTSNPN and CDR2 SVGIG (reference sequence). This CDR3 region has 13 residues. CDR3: CAWRLGAGTEAFF. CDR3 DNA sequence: TGTGCCTGGAGATTGGGGGCCGGGACTGAAGCTTTCTTT.

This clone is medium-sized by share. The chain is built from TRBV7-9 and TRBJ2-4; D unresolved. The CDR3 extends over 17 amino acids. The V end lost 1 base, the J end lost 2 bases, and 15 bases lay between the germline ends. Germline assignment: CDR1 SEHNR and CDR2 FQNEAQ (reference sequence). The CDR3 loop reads CASSLVQMGLSKNIQYF. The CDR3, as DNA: TGTGCCAGCAGCTTAGTCCAGATGGGTCTTTCCAAAAACATTCAGTACTTC.

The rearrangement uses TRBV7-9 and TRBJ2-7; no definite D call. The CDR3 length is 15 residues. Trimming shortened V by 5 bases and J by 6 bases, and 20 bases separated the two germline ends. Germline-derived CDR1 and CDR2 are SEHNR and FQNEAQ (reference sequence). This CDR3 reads CASSPLESGTIEQYF. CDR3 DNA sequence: TGTGCCAGCAGCCCATTAGAGTCCGGTACTATCGAGCAGTACTTC.

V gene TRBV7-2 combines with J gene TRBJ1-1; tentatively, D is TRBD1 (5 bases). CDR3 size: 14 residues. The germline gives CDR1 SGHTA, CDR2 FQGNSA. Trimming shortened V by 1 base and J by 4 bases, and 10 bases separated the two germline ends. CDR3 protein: CASSLGGTGTEAFF. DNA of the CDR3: TGTGCCAGCAGCTTAGGAGGGACTGGCACTGAAGCTTTCTTT.

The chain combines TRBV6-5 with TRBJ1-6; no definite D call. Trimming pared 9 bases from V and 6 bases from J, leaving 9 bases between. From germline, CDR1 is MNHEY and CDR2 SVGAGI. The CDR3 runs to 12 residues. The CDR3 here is CASRDGNSPLHF. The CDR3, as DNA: TGTGCCAGTAGGGATGGTAATTCACCCCTCCACTTT.

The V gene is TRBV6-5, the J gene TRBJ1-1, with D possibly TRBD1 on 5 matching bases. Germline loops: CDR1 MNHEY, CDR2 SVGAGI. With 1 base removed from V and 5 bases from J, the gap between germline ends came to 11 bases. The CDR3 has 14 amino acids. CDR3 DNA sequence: TGTGCCAGCAGTTACTTGGGGACTCGGACTGAAGCTTTCTTT. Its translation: CASSYLGTRTEAFF.

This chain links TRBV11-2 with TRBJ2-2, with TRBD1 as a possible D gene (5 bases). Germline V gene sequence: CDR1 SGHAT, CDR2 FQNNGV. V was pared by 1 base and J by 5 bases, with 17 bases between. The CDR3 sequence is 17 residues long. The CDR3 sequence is CASSLVGVILGTGELFF. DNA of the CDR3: TGTGCCAGCAGCTTAGTAGGGGTTATTTTAGGGACCGGGGAGCTGTTTTTT.

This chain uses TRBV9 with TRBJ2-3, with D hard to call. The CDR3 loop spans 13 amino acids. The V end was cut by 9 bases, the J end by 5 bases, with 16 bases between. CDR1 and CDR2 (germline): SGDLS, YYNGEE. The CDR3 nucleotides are TGTGCCACCCGGGCAGGATGGGAAGATACGCAGTATTTT. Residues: CATRAGWEDTQYF.

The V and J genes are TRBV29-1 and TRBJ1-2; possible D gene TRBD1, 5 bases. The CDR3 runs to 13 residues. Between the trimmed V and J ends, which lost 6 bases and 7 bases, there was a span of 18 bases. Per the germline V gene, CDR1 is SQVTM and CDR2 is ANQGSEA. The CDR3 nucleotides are TGCAGCGTCGAACCCTCAGGGACTTCTGGCTACACCTTC. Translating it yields CSVEPSGTSGYTF.

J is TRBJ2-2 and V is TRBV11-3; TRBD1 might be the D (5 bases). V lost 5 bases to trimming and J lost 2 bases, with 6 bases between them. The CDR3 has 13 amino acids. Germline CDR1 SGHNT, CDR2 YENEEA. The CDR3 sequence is CASSRGNTGELFF. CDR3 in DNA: TGTGCCAGCAGCAGGGGAAACACCGGGGAGCTGTTTTTT.

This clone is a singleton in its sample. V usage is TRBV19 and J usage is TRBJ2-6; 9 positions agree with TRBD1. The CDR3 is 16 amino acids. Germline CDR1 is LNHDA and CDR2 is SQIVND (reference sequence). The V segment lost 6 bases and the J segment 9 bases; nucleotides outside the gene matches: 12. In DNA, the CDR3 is TGTGCCAGTAGCCTACTACAGGGGGCATCAGACAACGTCCTGACTTTC. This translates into CASSLLQGASDNVLTF.

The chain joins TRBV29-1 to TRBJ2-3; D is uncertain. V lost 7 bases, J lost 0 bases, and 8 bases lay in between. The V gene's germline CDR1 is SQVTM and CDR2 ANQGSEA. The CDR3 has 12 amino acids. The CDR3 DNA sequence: TGCAGCGCCCCGTCTAGCACAGATACGCAGTATTTT. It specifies CSAPSSTDTQYF.

This CDR3 is CATSGLDSMNTEAFF. The CDR3 bases are TGTGCCACCAGCGGTTTGGACAGTATGAACACTGAAGCTTTCTTT. The J gene is TRBJ1-1, the V gene TRBV15, with D possibly TRBD1 on 6 matching bases. The CDR3 loop spans 15 amino acids. Germline-derived CDR1 and CDR2 are LNHNV and YYDKDF (reference sequence). The V and J ends lost 5 bases and 0 bases respectively, with 13 bases between them.

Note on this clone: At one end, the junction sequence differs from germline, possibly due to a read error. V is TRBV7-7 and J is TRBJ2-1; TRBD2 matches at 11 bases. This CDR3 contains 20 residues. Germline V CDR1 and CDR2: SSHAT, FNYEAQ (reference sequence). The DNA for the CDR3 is TGTGCTAGCAGCCGCTCCACCTCCTATACACTAGCGGGGGCCGACAATGAGCAGTTCTTC. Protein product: CASSRSTSYTLAGADNEQFF.

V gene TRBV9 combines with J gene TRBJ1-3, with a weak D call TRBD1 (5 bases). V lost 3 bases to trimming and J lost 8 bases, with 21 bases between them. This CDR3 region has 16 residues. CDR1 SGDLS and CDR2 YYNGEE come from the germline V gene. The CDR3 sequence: CASSEWGEPLVDTIYF. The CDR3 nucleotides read TGTGCCAGCAGCGAGTGGGGGGAGCCGTTGGTAGACACCATATATTTT.

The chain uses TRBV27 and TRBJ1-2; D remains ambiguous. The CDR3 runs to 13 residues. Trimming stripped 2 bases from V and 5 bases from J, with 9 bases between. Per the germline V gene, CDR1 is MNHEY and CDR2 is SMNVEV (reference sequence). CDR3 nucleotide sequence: TGTGCCAGCAGTTTACAGGTGGGGTATGGCTACACCTTC. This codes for CASSLQVGYGYTF.

CDR3 bases: TGCAGCGTTGAAGAAGGGGATTCTAACTATGGCTACACCTTC. It is translated as CSVEEGDSNYGYTF. The chain recombines TRBV29-1 with TRBJ1-2; D might be TRBD1 (5 bases). The CDR3 spans 14 residues. Deletions cut 0 bases from V and 0 bases from J, with 8 bases between. The germline V gene encodes CDR1 SQVTM and CDR2 ANQGSEA.

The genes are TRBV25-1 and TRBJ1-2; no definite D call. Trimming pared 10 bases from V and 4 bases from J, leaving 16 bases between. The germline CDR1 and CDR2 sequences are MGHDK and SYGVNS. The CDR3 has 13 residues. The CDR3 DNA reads TGTGCCACCGATGAAGGACGCAGCTATGGCTACACCTTC. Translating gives CATDEGRSYGYTF.

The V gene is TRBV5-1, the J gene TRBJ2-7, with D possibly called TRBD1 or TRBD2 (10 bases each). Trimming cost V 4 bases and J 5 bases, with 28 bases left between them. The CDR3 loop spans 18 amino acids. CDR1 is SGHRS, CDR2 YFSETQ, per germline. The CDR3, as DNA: TGCGCCAGCAGCCCCGGGACAGGGGATCTAGCGGGGGCCGACGAGCAGTACTTC. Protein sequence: CASSPGTGDLAGADEQYF.

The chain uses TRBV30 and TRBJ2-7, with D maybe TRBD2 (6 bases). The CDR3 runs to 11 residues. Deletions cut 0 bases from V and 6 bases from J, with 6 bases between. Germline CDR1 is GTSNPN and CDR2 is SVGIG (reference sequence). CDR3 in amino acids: CAWSVGGEQYF. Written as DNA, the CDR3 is TGTGCCTGGAGTGTCGGGGGCGAGCAGTACTTC.

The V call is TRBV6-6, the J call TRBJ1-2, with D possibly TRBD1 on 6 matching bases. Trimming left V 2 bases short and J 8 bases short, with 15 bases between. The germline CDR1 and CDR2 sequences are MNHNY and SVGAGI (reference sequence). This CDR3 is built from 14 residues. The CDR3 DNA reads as TGTGCCAGCAGTTACAAGGGGGGCGCGGAGGGCTACACCTTC. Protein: CASSYKGGAEGYTF.

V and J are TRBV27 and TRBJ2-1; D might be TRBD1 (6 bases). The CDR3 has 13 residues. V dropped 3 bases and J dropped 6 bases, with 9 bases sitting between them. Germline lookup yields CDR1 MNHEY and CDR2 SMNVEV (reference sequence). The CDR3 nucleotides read TGTGCCAGCAGTTTGGACAGCCTCAATGAGCAGTTCTTC. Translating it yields CASSLDSLNEQFF.

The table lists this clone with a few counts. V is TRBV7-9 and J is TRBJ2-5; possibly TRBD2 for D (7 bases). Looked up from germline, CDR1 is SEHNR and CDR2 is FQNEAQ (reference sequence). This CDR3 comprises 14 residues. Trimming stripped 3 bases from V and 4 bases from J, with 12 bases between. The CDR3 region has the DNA TGTGCCAGCAGCTTTGGGGGGGCCGGAGAGACCCAGTACTTC. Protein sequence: CASSFGGAGETQYF. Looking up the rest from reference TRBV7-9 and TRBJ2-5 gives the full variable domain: DTGVSQNPRHKITKRGQNVTFRCDPISEHNRLYWYRQTLGQGPEFLTYFQNEAQLEKSRLLSDRFSAERPKGSFSTLEIQRTEQGDSAMYLCASSFGGAGETQYFGPGTRLLVL.